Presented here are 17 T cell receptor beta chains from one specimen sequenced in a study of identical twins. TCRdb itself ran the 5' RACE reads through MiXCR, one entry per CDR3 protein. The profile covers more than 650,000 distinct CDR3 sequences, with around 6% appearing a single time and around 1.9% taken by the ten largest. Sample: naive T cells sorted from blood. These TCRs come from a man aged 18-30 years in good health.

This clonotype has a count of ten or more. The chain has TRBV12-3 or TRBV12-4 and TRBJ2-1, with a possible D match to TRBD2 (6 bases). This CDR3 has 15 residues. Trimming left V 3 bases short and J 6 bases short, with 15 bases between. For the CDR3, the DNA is TGTGCCAGCAGTTTTCTTGCCAGCGGGCCCAATGAGCAGTTCTTC. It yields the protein CASSFLASGPNEQFF.

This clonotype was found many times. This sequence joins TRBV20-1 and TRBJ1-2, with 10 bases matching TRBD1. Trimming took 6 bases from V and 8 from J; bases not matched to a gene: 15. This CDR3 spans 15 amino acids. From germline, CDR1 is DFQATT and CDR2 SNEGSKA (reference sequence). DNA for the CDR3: TGCAGTGCCGCCCTGGAAGGGACAGGGGCTCGCGGCTACACCTTC. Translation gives CSAALEGTGARGYTF.

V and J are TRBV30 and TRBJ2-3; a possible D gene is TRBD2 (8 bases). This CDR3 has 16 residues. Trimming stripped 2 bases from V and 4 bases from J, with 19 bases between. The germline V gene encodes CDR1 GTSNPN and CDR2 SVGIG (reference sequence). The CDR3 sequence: CAWSLPGRGPSDTQYF. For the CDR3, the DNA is TGTGCCTGGAGTCTTCCCGGGAGGGGGCCTTCAGATACGCAGTATTTT.

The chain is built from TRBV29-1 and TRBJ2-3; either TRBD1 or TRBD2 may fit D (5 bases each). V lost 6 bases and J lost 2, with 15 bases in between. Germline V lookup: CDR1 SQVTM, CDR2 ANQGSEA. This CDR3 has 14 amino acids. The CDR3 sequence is CSVPGTQHTDTQYF. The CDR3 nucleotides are TGCAGCGTCCCCGGGACCCAACACACAGATACGCAGTATTTT.

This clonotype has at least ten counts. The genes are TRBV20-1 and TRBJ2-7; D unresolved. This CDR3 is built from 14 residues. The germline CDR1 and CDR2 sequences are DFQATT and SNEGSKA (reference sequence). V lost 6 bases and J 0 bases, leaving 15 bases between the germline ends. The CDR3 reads CSAPWQAGSYEQYF. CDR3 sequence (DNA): TGCAGTGCCCCTTGGCAGGCCGGCTCCTACGAGCAGTACTTC.

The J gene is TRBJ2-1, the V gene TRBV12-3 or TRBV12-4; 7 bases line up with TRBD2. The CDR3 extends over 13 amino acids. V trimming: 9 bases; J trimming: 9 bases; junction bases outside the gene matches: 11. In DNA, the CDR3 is TGTGCCAGTCTAGCGGCCCCCGAAGGTGAGCAGTTCTTC. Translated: CASLAAPEGEQFF.

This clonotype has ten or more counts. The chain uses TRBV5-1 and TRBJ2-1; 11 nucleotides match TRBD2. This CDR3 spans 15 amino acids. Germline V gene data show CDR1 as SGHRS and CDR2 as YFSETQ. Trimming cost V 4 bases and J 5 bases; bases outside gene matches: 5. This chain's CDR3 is CASSPGLAGNNEQFF. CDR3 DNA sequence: TGCGCCAGCAGCCCAGGACTAGCGGGCAACAATGAGCAGTTCTTC.

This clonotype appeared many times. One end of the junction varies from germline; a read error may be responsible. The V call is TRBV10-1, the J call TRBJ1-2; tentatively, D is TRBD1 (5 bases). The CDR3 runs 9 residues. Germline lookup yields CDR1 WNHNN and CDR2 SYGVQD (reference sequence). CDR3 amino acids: CEGAYGYTF. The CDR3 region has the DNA TGTGAAGGGGCCTATGGCTACACCTTC.

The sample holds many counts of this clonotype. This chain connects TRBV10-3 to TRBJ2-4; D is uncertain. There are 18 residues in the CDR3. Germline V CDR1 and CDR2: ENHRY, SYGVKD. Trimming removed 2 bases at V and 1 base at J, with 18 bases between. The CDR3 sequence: CAISEPPHFTMAKNIQYF. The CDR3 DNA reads TGTGCCATCAGTGAGCCGCCTCACTTTACGATGGCCAAAAACATTCAGTACTTC.

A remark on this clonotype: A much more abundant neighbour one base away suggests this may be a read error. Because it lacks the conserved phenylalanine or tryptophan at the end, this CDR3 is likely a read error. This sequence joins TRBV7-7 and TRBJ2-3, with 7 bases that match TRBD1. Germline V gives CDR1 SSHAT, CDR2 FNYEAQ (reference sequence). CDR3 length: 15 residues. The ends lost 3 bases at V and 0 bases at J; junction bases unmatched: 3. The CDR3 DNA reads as TGTGCCAGCAGCTTTGGGACAGCTAGCACAGATACGCAGTATCTT. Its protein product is CASSFGTASTDTQYL.

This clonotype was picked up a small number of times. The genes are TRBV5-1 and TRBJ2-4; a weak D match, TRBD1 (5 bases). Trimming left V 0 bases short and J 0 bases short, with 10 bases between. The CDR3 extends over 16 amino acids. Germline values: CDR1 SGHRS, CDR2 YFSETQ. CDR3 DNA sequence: TGCGCCAGCAGCTTGGGCGGACACGTAGCCAAAAACATTCAGTACTTC. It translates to CASSLGGHVAKNIQYF.

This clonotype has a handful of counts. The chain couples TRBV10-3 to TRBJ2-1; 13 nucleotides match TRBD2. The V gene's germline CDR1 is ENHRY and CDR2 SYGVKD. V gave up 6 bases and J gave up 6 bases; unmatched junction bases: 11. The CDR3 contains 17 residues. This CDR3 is CAISGTSGMGSPNEQFF. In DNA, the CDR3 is TGTGCCATCAGCGGGACTAGCGGGATGGGATCCCCCAATGAGCAGTTCTTC.

The CDR3 DNA is TGTGCCAGCAGTTTCCTGTGGGCCGATGGACAGGGGCCCTACAATGAGCAGTTCTTC. Translated, it gives CASSFLWADGQGPYNEQFF. The gene calls are TRBV27 and TRBJ2-1, with 9 bases matching TRBD1. The V and J ends lost 3 bases and 2 bases, in that order; junction bases with no gene match: 14. The CDR3 is 19 residues long. Germline V gives CDR1 MNHEY, CDR2 SMNVEV (reference sequence).

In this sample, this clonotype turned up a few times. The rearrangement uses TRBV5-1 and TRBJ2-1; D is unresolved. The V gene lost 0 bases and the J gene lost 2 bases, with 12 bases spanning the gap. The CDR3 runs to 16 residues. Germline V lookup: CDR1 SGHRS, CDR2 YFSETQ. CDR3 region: CASSLELSFPYNEQFF. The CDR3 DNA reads TGCGCCAGCAGCTTGGAGCTTAGCTTTCCCTACAATGAGCAGTTCTTC.

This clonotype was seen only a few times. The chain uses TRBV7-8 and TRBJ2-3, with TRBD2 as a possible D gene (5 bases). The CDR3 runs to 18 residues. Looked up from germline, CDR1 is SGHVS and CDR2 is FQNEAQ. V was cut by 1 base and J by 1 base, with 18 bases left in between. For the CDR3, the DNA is TGTGCCAGCAGCTTAGGGTCGATTCGGAGCGGAGGCACAGATACGCAGTATTTT. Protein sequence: CASSLGSIRSGGTDTQYF. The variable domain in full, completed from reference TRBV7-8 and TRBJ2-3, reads GAGVSQSPRYKVAKRGQDVALRCDPISGHVSLFWYQQALGQGPEFLTYFQNEAQLDKSGLPSDRFFAERPEGSVSTLKIQRTQQEDSAVYLCASSLGSIRSGGTDTQYFGPGTRLTVL.

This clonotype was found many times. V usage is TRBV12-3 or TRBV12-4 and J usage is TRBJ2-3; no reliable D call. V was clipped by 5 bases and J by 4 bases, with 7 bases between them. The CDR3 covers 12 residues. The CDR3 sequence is CASSPQADTQYF. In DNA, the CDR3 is TGTGCCAGCAGTCCCCAGGCAGATACGCAGTATTTT.

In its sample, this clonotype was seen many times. CDR3 DNA sequence: TGTGCCAGCAGCAACACAGGGGTCGGGGCCAACGTCCTGACTTTC. It yields the protein CASSNTGVGANVLTF. The chain employs TRBV6-1 and TRBJ2-6; the match to TRBD1 covers 7 bases. Per germline, CDR1 MNHNS and CDR2 SASEGT. J lost 4 bases, V lost 6 bases, and 6 bases had no gene match. This CDR3 is 15 amino acids long.